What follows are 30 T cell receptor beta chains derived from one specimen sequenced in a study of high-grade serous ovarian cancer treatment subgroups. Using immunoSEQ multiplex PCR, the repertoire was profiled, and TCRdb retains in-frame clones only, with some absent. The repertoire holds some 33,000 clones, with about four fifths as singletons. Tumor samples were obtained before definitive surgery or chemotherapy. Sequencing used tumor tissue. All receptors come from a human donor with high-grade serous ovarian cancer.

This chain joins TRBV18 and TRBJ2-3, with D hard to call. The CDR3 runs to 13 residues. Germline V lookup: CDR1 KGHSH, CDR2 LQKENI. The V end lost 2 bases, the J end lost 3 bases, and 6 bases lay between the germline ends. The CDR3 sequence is CASSPVRTDTQYF. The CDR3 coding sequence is TGTGCCAGCTCACCAGTTAGAACAGATACGCAGTATTTT.

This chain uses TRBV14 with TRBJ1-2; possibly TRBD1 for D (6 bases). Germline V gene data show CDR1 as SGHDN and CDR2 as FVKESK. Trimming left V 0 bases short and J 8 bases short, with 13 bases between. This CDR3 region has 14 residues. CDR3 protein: CASSQDWGQGGYTF. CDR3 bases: TGTGCCAGCAGCCAAGATTGGGGGCAGGGGGGCTACACCTTC.

The CDR3 nucleotides read TGTGCCAGCAGTTCTCATAGGGCTAGCGGGAGGAGTGAGGTCTACGAGCAGTACTTC. Amino acid sequence: CASSSHRASGRSEVYEQYF. The rearrangement links TRBV27 to TRBJ2-7, with 11 bases fitting TRBD2. Trimming at V came to 4 bases and at J to 3 bases, leaving 17 bases not matched to a gene. This CDR3 is 19 amino acids long. Germline CDR1 MNHEY, CDR2 SMNVEV (reference sequence).

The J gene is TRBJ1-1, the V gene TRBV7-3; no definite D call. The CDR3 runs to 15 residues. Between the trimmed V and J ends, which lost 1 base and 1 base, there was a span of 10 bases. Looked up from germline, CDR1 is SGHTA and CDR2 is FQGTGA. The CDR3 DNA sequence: TGTGCCAGCAGCTTAATAATGTGGGGGAACACTGAAGCTTTCTTT. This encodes CASSLIMWGNTEAFF.

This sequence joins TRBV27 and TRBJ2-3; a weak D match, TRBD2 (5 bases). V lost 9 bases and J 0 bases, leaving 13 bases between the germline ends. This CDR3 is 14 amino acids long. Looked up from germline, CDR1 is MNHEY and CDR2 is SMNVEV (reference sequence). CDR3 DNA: TGTGCCAGGGTCGTGGGCGGGAGCACAGATACGCAGTATTTT. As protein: CARVVGGSTDTQYF.

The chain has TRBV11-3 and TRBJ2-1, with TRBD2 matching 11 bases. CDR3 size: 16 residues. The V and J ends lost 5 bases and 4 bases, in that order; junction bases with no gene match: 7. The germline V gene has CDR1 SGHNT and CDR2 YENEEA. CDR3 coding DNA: TGTGCCAGCAGCGCTAGCCGACTAGCGGGATACAATGAGCAGTTCTTC. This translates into CASSASRLAGYNEQFF.

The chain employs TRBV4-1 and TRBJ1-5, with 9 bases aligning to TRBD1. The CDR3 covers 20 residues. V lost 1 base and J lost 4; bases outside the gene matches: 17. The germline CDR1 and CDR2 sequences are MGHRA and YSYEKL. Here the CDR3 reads CASSQGARDRELWSNQPQHF. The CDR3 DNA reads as TGCGCCAGCAGCCAAGGAGCCCGGGACAGGGAGCTATGGTCGAATCAGCCCCAGCATTTT.

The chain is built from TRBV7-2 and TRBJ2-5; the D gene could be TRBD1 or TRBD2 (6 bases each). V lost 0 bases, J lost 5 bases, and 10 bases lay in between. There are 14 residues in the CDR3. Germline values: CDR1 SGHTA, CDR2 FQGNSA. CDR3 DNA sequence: TGTGCCAGCAGCTTAGCGGGGGCGGGGGAGACCCAGTACTTC. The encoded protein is CASSLAGAGETQYF. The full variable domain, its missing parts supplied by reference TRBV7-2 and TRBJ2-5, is GAGVSQSPSNKVTEKGKDVELRCDPISGHTALYWYRQSLGQGLEFLIYFQGNSAPDKSGLPSDRFSAERTGGSVSTLTIQRTQQEDSAVYLCASSLAGAGETQYFGPGTRLLVL.

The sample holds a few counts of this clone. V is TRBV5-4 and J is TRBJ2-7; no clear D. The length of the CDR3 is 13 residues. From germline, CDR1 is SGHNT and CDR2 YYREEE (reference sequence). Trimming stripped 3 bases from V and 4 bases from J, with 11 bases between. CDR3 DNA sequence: TGTGCCAGCAGCTCTGACCCCCTATACGAGCAGTACTTC. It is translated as CASSSDPLYEQYF. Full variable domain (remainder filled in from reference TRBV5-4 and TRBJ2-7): ETGVTQSPTHLIKTRGQQVTLRCSSQSGHNTVSWYQQALGQGPQFIFQYYREEENGRGNFPPRFSGLQFPNYSSELNVNALELDDSALYLCASSSDPLYEQYFGPGTRLTVT.

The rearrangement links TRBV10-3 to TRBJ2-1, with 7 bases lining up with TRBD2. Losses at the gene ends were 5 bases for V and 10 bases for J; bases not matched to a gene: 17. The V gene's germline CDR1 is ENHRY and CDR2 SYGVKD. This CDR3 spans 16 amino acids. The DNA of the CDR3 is TGTGCCATCAGTCGGGGGATGGGCGGGGGACCTGGGGAGCAGTTCTTC. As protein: CAISRGMGGGPGEQFF.

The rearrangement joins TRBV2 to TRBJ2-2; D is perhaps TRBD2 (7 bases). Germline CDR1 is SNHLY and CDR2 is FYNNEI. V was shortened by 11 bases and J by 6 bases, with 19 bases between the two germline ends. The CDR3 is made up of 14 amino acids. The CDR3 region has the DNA TGTGCCTCAAGGGGGGAGGGCCGTTCCGGGGAGCTGTTTTTT. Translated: CASRGEGRSGELFF.

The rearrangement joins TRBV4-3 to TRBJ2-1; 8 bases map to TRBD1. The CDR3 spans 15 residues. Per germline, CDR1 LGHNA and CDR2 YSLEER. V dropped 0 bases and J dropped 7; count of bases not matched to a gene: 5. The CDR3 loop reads CASSQERDRSNEQFF. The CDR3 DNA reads TGCGCCAGCAGCCAAGAAAGGGACAGGTCTAATGAGCAGTTCTTC.

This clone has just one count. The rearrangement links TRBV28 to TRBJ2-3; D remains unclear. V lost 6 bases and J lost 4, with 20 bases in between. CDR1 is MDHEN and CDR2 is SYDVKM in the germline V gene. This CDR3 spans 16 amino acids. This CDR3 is CASSPHLGLEADTQYF. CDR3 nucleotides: TGTGCCAGCAGCCCTCACCTTGGCCTAGAGGCAGATACGCAGTATTTT.

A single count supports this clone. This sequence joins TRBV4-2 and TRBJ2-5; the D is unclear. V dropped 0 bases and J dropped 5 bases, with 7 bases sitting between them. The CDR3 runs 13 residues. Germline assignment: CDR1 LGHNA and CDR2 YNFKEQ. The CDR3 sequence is CASSQDEEETQYF. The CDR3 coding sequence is TGTGCCAGCAGCCAAGATGAAGAGGAGACCCAGTACTTC.

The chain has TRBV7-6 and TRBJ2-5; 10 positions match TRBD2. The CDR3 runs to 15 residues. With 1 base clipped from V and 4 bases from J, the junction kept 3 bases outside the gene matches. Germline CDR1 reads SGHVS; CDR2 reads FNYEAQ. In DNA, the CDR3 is TGTGCCAGCAGCTTAGGGACTAGCGGAGGAGAGACCCAGTACTTC. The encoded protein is CASSLGTSGGETQYF.

This CDR3 reads CASRLNGGDIRYGYTF. CDR3 nucleotide sequence: TGTGCCAGCCGCCTTAATGGGGGGGACATCCGATATGGCTACACCTTC. The rearrangement joins TRBV27 to TRBJ1-2; tentatively, D is TRBD1 (6 bases). The length of the CDR3 is 16 residues. Per germline, CDR1 MNHEY and CDR2 SMNVEV (reference sequence). V lost 8 bases, J lost 5 bases, and 24 bases lay in between.

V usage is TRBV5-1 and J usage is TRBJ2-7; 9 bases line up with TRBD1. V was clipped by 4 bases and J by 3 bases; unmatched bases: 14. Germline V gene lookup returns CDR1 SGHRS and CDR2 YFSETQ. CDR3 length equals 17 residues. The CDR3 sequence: CASSRSRDRVSNYEQYF. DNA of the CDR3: TGCGCCAGCAGCCGGTCCCGGGACAGGGTCAGTAACTACGAGCAGTACTTC.

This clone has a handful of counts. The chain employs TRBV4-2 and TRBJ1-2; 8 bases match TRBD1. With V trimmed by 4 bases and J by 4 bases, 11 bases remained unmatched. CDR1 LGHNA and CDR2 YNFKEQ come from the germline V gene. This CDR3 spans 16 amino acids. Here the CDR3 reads CASSPSRDRLIYGYTF. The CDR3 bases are TGTGCCAGCAGCCCGTCTCGGGACAGGCTGATCTATGGCTACACCTTC.

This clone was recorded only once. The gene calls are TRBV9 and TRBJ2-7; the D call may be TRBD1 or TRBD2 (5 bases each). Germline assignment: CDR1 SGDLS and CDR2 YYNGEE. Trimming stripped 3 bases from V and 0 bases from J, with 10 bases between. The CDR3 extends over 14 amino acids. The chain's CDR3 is CASSAGTTSYEQYF. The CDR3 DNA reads TGTGCCAGCAGCGCCGGGACCACCTCCTACGAGCAGTACTTC.

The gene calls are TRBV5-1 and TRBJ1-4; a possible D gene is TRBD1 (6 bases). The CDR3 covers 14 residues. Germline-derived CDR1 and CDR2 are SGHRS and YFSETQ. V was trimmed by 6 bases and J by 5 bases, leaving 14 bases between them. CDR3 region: CASKQGGRNEKLFF. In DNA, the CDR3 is TGCGCCAGCAAACAGGGAGGGCGAAATGAAAAACTGTTTTTT.

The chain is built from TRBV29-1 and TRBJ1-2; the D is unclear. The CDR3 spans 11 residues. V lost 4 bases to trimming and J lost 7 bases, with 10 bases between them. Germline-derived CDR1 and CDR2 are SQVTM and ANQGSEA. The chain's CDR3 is CSVVGKGGYTF. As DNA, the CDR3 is TGCAGCGTTGTAGGTAAAGGTGGCTACACCTTC. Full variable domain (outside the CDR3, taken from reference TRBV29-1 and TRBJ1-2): SAVISQKPSRDICQRGTSLTIQCQVDSQVTMMFWYRQQPGQSLTLIATANQGSEATYESGFVIDKFPISRPNLTFSTLTVSNMSPEDSSIYLCSVVGKGGYTFGSGTRLTVV.

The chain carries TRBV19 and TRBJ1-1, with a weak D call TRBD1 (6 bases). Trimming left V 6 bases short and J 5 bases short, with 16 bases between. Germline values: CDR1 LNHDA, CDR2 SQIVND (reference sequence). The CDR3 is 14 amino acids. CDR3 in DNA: TGTGCCAGTAGCCCGGACAGCCCGAGGACTGAAGCTTTCTTT. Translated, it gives CASSPDSPRTEAFF.

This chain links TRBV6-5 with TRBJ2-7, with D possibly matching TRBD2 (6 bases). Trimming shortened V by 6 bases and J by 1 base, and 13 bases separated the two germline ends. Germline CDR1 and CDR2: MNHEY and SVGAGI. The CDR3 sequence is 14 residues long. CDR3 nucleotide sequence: TGTGCCAGCAGCCCCAGCGGGCGGTCCTACGAGCAGTACTTC. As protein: CASSPSGRSYEQYF.

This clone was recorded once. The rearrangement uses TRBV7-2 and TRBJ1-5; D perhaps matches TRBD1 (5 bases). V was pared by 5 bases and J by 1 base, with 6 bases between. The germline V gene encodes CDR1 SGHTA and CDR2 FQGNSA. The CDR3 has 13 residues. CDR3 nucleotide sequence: TGTGCCAGCAGCCGGGACAGCAATCAGCCCCAGCATTTT. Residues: CASSRDSNQPQHF.

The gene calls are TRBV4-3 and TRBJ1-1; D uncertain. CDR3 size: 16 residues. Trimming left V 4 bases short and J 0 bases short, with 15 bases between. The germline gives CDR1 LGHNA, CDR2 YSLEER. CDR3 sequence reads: CASSPNSGRMNTEAFF. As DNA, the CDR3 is TGCGCCAGCAGCCCCAACTCCGGGCGAATGAACACTGAAGCTTTCTTT.

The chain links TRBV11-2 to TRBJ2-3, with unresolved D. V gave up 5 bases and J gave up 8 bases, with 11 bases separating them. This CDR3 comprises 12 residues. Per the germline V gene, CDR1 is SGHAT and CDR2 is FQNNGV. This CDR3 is CASSQNPGTQYF. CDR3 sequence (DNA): TGTGCCAGCAGCCAGAATCCGGGTACGCAGTATTTT. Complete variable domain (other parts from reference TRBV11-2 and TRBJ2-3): EAGVAQSPRYKIIEKRQSVAFWCNPISGHATLYWYQQILGQGPKLLIQFQNNGVVDDSQLPKDRFSAERLKGVDSTLKIQPAKLEDSAVYLCASSQNPGTQYFGPGTRLTVL.

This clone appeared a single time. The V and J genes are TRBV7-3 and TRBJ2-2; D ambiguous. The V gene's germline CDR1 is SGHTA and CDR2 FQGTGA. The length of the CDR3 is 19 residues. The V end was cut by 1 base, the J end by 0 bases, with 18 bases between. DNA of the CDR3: TGTGCCAGCAGCTTAAAGGGCAGTAGGGTCAAATCGAACACCGGGGAGCTGTTTTTT. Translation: CASSLKGSRVKSNTGELFF.

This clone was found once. The chain's CDR3 is CASSLNPSLETQYF. CDR3 in DNA: TGTGCCAGCAGTCTAAATCCCAGCCTTGAGACCCAGTACTTC. This rearrangement joins TRBV27 to TRBJ2-5; D is undetermined. The germline gives CDR1 MNHEY, CDR2 SMNVEV (reference sequence). The CDR3 covers 14 residues. Trimming shortened V by 5 bases and J by 5 bases, and 15 bases separated the two germline ends.

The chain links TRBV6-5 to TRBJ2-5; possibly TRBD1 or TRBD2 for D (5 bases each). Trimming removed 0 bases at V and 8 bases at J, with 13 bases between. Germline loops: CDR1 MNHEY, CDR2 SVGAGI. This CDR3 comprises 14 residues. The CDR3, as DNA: TGTGCCAGCAGTTACTCTGGCAACCGGGACACCCAGTACTTC. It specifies CASSYSGNRDTQYF.

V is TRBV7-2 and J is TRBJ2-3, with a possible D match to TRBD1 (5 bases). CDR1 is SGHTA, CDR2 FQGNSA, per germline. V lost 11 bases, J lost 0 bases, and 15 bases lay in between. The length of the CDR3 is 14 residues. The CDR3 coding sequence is TGTGCCGCAGGGCGCGGAAATAGCACAGATACGCAGTATTTT. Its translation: CAAGRGNSTDTQYF.